This T cell receptor beta chain was sequenced in a study of CD8 T cells in ankylosing spondylitis. This clonotype was seen more than once but under ten times. The target antigen is unknown. By quantitative 5'-RACE with molecular barcodes, the TCR beta libraries were made. TCRdb reprocessed the 5' RACE reads with MiXCR, giving one entry per CDR3 protein. The sample holds some 330,000 distinct CDR3 sequences, roughly 8% seen once. Germline CDR1 is KGHSH and CDR2 is LQKENI. V was cut by 1 base and J by 0 bases, with 3 bases left in between. The CDR3 runs 14 residues. Findings of the study overall: From matched ankylosing spondylitis synovial fluid, disease-linked clones were reportedly recovered at significantly enriched levels. Made up of eight or nine highly homologous variants, a TCR beta motif appeared characteristic of ankylosing spondylitis blood.

This receptor was identified in a male donor with ankylosing spondylitis. This sequence joins TRBV18 and TRBJ2-2; no firm D call. Sequencing was done on a sample of blood, either unsorted or a sorted T cell fraction (not recorded which). The CDR3 nucleotides read TGTGCCAGCTCACCACTGACGAACACCGGGGAGCTGTTTTTT. Protein product: CASSPLTNTGELFF.